This T cell receptor (beta chain) appears in the sequencing data of a study of T cell responses to AZD1222 COVID-19 vaccine. V dropped 6 bases and J dropped 4 bases, with 13 bases sitting between them. CDR3 length: 13 residues. Germline V gene lookup returns CDR1 SGHTA and CDR2 FQGNSA. Produced via immunoSEQ multiplex PCR; TCRdb's table is partial and in-frame only. The sample comprises 85,000 to 130,000 clones, roughly 91% of which are singletons, and 7% to 9% rests with the top ten. The chain uses TRBV7-2 and TRBJ2-7, with D perhaps given as TRBD1 or TRBD2 (6 bases each). This receptor was identified in an adult who received the AZD1222 COVID-19 vaccine. The sequences come from peripheral blood, collected 28 days after the second AZD1222 dose. This chain's CDR3 is CASRRGVSYEQYF. Here the CDR3 DNA reads TGTGCCAGCAGGAGGGGGGTCTCTTACGAGCAGTACTTC.